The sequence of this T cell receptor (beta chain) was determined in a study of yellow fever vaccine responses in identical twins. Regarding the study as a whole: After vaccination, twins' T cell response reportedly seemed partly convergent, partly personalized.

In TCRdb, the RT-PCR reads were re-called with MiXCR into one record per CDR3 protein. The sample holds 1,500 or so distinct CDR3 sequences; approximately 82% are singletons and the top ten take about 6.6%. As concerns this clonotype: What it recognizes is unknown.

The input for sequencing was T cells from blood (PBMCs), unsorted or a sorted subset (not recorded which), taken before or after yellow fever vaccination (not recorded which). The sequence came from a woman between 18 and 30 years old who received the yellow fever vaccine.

This CDR3 reads CAIRRGGKHNEQFF. CDR3 DNA sequence: TGTGCCATCCGGAGGGGGGGTAAGCACAATGAGCAGTTCTTC. The chain uses TRBV11-3 and TRBJ2-1; tentatively, D is TRBD2 (7 bases). This CDR3 comprises 14 residues. CDR1 and CDR2 (germline): SGHNT, YENEEA. Trimming took 10 bases from V and 5 from J, leaving 18 bases between them.